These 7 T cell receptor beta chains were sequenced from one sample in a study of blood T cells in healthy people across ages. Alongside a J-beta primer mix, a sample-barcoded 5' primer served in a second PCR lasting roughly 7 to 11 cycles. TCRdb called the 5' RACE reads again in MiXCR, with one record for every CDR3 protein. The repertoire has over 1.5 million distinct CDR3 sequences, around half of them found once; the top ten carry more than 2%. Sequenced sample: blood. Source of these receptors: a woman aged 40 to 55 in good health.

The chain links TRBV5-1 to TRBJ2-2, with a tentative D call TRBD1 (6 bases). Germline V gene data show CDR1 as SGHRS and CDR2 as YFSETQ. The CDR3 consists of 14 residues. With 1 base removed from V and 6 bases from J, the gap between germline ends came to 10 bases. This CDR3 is CASSLKPGAGELFF. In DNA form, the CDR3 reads TGCGCCAGCAGCTTGAAGCCAGGGGCCGGGGAGCTGTTTTTT.

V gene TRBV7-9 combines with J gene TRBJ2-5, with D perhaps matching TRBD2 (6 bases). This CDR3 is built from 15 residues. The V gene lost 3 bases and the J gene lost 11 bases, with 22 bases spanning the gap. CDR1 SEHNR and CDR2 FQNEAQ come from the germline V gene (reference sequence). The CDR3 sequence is CASSLAPGWRDGQYF. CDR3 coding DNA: TGTGCCAGCAGCTTGGCCCCAGGGTGGCGGGACGGGCAGTACTTC.

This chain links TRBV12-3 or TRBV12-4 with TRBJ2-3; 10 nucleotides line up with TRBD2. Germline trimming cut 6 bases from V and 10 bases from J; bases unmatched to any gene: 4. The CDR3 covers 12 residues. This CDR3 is CASRLGLAPQYF. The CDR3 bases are TGTGCCAGCAGACTGGGACTAGCGCCGCAGTATTTT.

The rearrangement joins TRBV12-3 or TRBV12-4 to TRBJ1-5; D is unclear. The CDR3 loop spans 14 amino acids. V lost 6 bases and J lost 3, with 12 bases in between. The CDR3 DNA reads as TGTGCCAGCAGGCCCGGACGGGACAATCAGCCCCAGCATTTT. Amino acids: CASRPGRDNQPQHF.

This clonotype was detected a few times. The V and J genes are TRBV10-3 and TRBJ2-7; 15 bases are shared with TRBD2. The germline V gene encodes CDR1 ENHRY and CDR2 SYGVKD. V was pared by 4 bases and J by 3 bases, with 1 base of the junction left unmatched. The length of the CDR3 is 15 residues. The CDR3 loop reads CAISGGLAGGYEQYF. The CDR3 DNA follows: TGTGCCATCAGTGGGGGACTAGCGGGGGGCTACGAGCAGTACTTC.

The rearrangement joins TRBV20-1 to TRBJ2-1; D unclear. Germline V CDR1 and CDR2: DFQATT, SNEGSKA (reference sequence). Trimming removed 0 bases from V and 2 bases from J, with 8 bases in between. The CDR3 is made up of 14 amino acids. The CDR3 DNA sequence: TGCAGTGCTAGAGATCTAGGAACCTACAATGAGCAGTTCTTC. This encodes CSARDLGTYNEQFF.

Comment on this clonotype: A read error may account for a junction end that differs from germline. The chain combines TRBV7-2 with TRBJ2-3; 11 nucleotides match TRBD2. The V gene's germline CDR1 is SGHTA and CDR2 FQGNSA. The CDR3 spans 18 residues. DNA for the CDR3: TGTGCCAGCAGCGTCCAATCCCGACTAGCGGGGCGCACAGATGCGCAGTATTTT. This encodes CASSVQSRLAGRTDAQYF.